This T cell receptor beta chain was documented in a study of cytomegalovirus exposure and HLA in healthy donors. The study's findings and limits: The study labeled 164 TCR beta chains cytomegalovirus-associated.

Use of 60 Vbeta and 13 Jbeta primers characterized the PCR. The data were produced by immunoSEQ multiplex PCR, yet TCRdb's version contains in-frame clones alone and is incomplete. The table lists roughly 200,000 clones, about nine tenths of them singletons. On this clone: Its matching antigen is unknown.

Germline V gene data show CDR1 as ENHRY and CDR2 as SYGVKD. The ends were cut back, 5 bases at V and 3 bases at J, with 15 bases in the middle. The CDR3 is made up of 15 amino acids. Sequencing used PBMCs. The TCR was taken from a boy aged 2-9 years in good health and CMV-seronegative. J is TRBJ2-3 and V is TRBV10-3; D is possibly TRBD2 (6 bases). The CDR3 DNA reads as TGTGCCATCAGTAACCCTAGCGCGGGGACAGATACGCAGTATTTT. It translates to CAISNPSAGTDTQYF.